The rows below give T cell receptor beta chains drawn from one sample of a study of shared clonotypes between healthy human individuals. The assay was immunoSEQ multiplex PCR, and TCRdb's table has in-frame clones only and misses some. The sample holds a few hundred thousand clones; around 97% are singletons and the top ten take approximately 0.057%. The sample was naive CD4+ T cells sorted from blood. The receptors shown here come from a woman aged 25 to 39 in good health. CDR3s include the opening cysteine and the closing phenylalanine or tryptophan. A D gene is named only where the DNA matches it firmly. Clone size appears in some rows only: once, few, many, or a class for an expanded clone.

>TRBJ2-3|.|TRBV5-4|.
CASSSGLGQATDTQYF
TGTGCCAGCAGCTCTGGGCTAGGGCAGGCCACAGATACGCAGTATTTT
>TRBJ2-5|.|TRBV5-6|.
CASSYSPETPFQETQYF
TGTGCCAGCAGCTACTCCCCCGAGACACCCTTCCAAGAGACCCAGTACTTC
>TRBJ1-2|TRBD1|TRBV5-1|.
CASNRDRGRYTF
TGCGCCAGCAATCGGGACAGGGGACGCTACACCTTC
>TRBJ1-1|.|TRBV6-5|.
CASNWAANTEAFF
TGTGCCAGCAACTGGGCGGCCAACACTGAAGCTTTCTTT
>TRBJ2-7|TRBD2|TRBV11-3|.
CASSLGLAGIDEQYF
TGTGCCAGCAGCTTAGGGCTAGCGGGAATCGACGAGCAGTACTTC
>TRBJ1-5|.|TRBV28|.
CASSLFRQGNQPQHF
TGTGCCAGCAGTTTATTCCGACAGGGCAATCAGCCCCAGCATTTT
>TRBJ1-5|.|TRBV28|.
CATGRVHSNQPQHF
TGTGCCACCGGGCGGGTACATAGCAATCAGCCCCAGCATTTT
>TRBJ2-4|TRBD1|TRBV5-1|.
CASSLPGQGSYNIQYF
TGCGCCAGCAGCTTACCGGGACAGGGGTCGTATAACATTCAGTACTTC
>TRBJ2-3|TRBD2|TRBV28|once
CASIAGTFTDTQYF
TGTGCCAGCATAGCGGGGACTTTCACAGATACGCAGTATTTT
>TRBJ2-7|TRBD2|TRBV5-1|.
CASSPLAGGPGEQYF
TGCGCCAGCAGCCCCTTAGCGGGAGGGCCTGGCGAGCAGTACTTC
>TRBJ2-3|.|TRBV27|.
CASSFTGSTDTQYF
TGTGCCAGCAGTTTTACGGGGTCCACAGATACGCAGTATTTT
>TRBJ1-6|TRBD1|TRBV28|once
CASSSPGTGKVYHF
TGTGCCAGCAGTAGTCCCGGGACAGGGAAAGTCTACCACTTT
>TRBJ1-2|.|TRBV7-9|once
CASSLSGREGYTF
TGTGCCAGCAGCTTATCCGGGAGGGAGGGCTACACCTTC
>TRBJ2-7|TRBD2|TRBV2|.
CASSRGLAGAVDEQYF
TGTGCCAGCAGTAGAGGACTAGCGGGAGCAGTTGACGAGCAGTACTTC
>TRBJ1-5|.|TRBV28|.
CASIQGNQPQHF
TGTGCCAGCATACAGGGCAATCAGCCCCAGCATTTT
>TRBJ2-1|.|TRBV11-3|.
CASSLGGLYNEQFF
TGTGCCAGCAGCTTAGGCGGGCTATACAATGAGCAGTTCTTC
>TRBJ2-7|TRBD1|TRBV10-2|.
CASSRQGAYEQYF
TGCGCCAGCAGCCGACAGGGGGCTTACGAGCAGTACTTC
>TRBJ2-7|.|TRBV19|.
CASSIAGADEQYF
TGTGCCAGTAGTATAGCGGGAGCTGACGAGCAGTACTTC